The table lists the clone carrying this TCR beta chain with a few counts. The record originates from a study of blood T cells in healthy people across ages. Using a J-beta primer mix together with a sample-barcoded 5' primer, a second PCR was run for about 6 to 11 cycles. TCRdb re-analysed the 5' RACE reads in MiXCR, keeping a single row per CDR3 protein. The sample lists roughly 1.4 million distinct CDR3 sequences, around 59% occurring once. The CDR3 has 14 amino acids. Trimming stripped 4 bases from V and 2 bases from J, with 8 bases between. The specimen was blood. The clonotype was recovered from a man aged 18 to 30 in good health. The chain recombines TRBV12-3 or TRBV12-4 with TRBJ2-2; maybe TRBD1 (6 bases). CDR3 region: CASSWGRNTGELFF. The CDR3 bases are TGTGCCAGCAGTTGGGGGCGTAACACCGGGGAGCTGTTTTTT.